The 27 T cell receptor beta chains listed next were all sequenced from one sample in a study of identical twins. TCRdb called the 5' RACE reads again in MiXCR, with one record for every CDR3 protein. The sample holds fewer than 250,000 distinct CDR3 sequences, about 7.5% seen once. These data were also filed under a second study, of yellow fever vaccine responses in identical twins.

Specimen: CD8+ T cells sorted from blood. The receptor source for this set is a woman younger than 30 in good health.

This clonotype was observed many times. CDR3 amino acids: CASSLTIYEQYF. CDR3 DNA: TGTGCCAGCAGTTTAACAATCTACGAGCAGTACTTC. V is TRBV12-3 or TRBV12-4 and J is TRBJ2-7, with unresolved D. CDR3 length: 12 amino acids. The V and J ends lost 2 bases and 3 bases respectively, with 5 bases between them.

This clonotype was found a few times. The CDR3 protein is CASSLGGTETQYF. The CDR3, as DNA: TGTGCCAGCAGCTTAGGGGGAACAGAGACCCAGTACTTC. The chain is built from TRBV7-6 and TRBJ2-5; no clear D gene. The germline V gene encodes CDR1 SGHVS and CDR2 FNYEAQ. This CDR3 has 13 amino acids. V lost 1 base and J 4 bases, leaving 7 bases between the germline ends.

This clonotype was detected many times. The chain employs TRBV5-1 and TRBJ2-5, with TRBD1 identical over 8 bases. The CDR3 is made up of 19 amino acids. Losses at the gene ends were 4 bases for V and 4 bases for J; bases not matched to a gene: 21. The germline CDR1 and CDR2 sequences are SGHRS and YFSETQ. DNA for the CDR3: TGCGCCAGCAGCATCCTGACAGGGGCTTCCCCGGGAAAAGGAGAGACCCAGTACTTC. Translated, it gives CASSILTGASPGKGETQYF.

In this sample, this clonotype turned up a few times. V and J are TRBV6-5 and TRBJ2-3; TRBD2 aligns across 7 bases. Unmatched junction bases numbered 6, after V lost 0 bases and J lost 0 bases. Germline CDR1 and CDR2: MNHEY and SVGAGI. This CDR3 has 17 amino acids. The CDR3 nucleotides are TGTGCCAGCAGTTACTCCCTAGGAGCGGGGAGCACAGATACGCAGTATTTT. This gives the protein CASSYSLGAGSTDTQYF.

The chain uses TRBV10-3 and TRBJ2-2; TRBD2 agrees at 15 bases. Trimming took 6 bases from V and 2 from J; bases not matched to a gene: 7. The CDR3 loop spans 18 amino acids. Germline CDR1 is ENHRY and CDR2 is SYGVKD. CDR3 DNA: TGTGCCATCAGCGAGGGGACTAGCGGGAGGATTAACACCGGGGAGCTGTTTTTT. This gives the protein CAISEGTSGRINTGELFF.

V is TRBV5-6 and J is TRBJ2-7; D is unresolved. The CDR3 totals 11 residues. Germline loops: CDR1 SGHDT, CDR2 YYEEEE. The ends were cut back, 0 bases at V and 6 bases at J, with 4 bases in the middle. In nucleotides, the CDR3 is TGTGCCAGCAGCTTGGACGCCGAGCAGTACTTC. It translates to CASSLDAEQYF.

This clonotype was seen many times. This sequence joins TRBV12-3 or TRBV12-4 and TRBJ2-5, with D tentatively TRBD2 (7 bases). The CDR3 extends over 13 amino acids. The ends were cut back, 7 bases at V and 4 bases at J, with 13 bases in the middle. CDR3 coding DNA: TGTGCCAGCACCCCGCGGGGGCTAGAGACCCAGTACTTC. Translating it yields CASTPRGLETQYF.

This clonotype was seen repeatedly, ten times or more. The chain employs TRBV29-1 and TRBJ1-2, with a weak D call TRBD1 (6 bases). The CDR3 has 13 residues. The germline V gene encodes CDR1 SQVTM and CDR2 ANQGSEA. Trimming took off 4 bases at V and 4 bases at J, with 13 bases between the two ends. The CDR3 protein is CSVVGGLAYGYTF. DNA of the CDR3: TGCAGCGTTGTAGGGGGACTCGCCTATGGCTACACCTTC.

This clonotype was counted between two and nine times. The genes are TRBV11-2 and TRBJ2-7; D possibly uses TRBD1 or TRBD2 (5 bases each). Germline V gene data show CDR1 as SGHAT and CDR2 as FQNNGV. The CDR3 covers 14 residues. V was pared by 2 bases and J by 0 bases, with 8 bases between. This chain's CDR3 is CASSLWGSSYEQYF. Here the CDR3 DNA reads TGTGCCAGCAGCTTATGGGGGTCCTCCTACGAGCAGTACTTC.

The chain is built from TRBV3-1 and TRBJ1-2; no reliable D call. V was cut by 1 base and J by 4 bases, with 7 bases left in between. Germline-derived CDR1 and CDR2 are LGHDT and YNNKEL (reference sequence). The CDR3 length is 13 residues. DNA for the CDR3: TGTGCCAGCAGCCAAGGTGCGGTCTATGGCTACACCTTC. It translates to CASSQGAVYGYTF.

This clonotype was seen ten or more times. This chain connects TRBV28 to TRBJ2-7, with TRBD1 identical over 7 bases. V lost 8 bases, J lost 2 bases, and 9 bases stayed unmatched. This CDR3 region has 14 residues. Germline-derived CDR1 and CDR2 are MDHEN and SYDVKM. The CDR3 protein is CASGETGDPYEQYV. The CDR3 DNA is TGTGCCAGCGGAGAAACAGGGGACCCCTACGAGCAGTACGTC.

The J gene is TRBJ2-4, the V gene TRBV11-2; 10 bases are a match to TRBD2. This CDR3 contains 17 residues. The germline V gene encodes CDR1 SGHAT and CDR2 FQNNGV. After removal of 2 bases from V and 8 bases from J, the junction contained 12 bases not matched to a gene. Here the CDR3 reads CASSLSPWASGGYIQYF. DNA of the CDR3: TGTGCCAGCAGCTTATCCCCCTGGGCTAGCGGGGGATACATTCAGTACTTC. The full variable domain, its missing parts supplied by reference TRBV11-2 and TRBJ2-4, is EAGVAQSPRYKIIEKRQSVAFWCNPISGHATLYWYQQILGQGPKLLIQFQNNGVVDDSQLPKDRFSAERLKGVDSTLKIQPAKLEDSAVYLCASSLSPWASGGYIQYFGAGTRLSVL.

V usage is TRBV28 and J usage is TRBJ2-7, with D unresolved. CDR3 length: 13 residues. V lost 1 base to trimming and J lost 7 bases, with 11 bases between them. Germline-derived CDR1 and CDR2 are MDHEN and SYDVKM. The chain's CDR3 is CASSLSHLGEQYV. The CDR3 DNA reads as TGTGCCAGCAGTTTATCGCATTTAGGGGAGCAGTACGTC.

This clonotype was observed a handful of times. J is TRBJ2-7 and V is TRBV12-3 or TRBV12-4; maybe TRBD1 (6 bases). The CDR3 length is 13 residues. Trimming removed 6 bases from V and 5 bases from J, with 14 bases in between. CDR3 DNA: TGTGCCAGCAGACCATCAGGGGACCACGAGCAGTACTTC. This sequence encodes CASRPSGDHEQYF.

This clonotype was seen more than once but under ten times. CDR3 DNA sequence: TGTGCCAGCAGTTTATATCAGGGTGGGGGTGGCTATGGCTACACCTTC. The encoded protein is CASSLYQGGGGYGYTF. V and J are TRBV12-3 or TRBV12-4 and TRBJ1-2; tentatively, D is TRBD1 (5 bases). CDR3 size: 16 residues. Trimming pared 2 bases from V and 4 bases from J, leaving 17 bases between.

This clonotype was observed a handful of times. The V and J genes are TRBV12-5 and TRBJ2-7, with a weak D call TRBD1 (6 bases). The CDR3 runs to 14 residues. Germline V gene data show CDR1 as LGHNT and CDR2 as FRNRAP. V was trimmed by 6 bases and J by 3 bases, leaving 15 bases between them. The CDR3 reads CASGDSIKVYEQYF. As DNA, the CDR3 is TGTGCTAGTGGGGACAGTATAAAAGTCTACGAGCAGTACTTC.

This clonotype occurred many times. V gene TRBV7-8 combines with J gene TRBJ2-1, with D perhaps TRBD1 (5 bases). CDR1 is SGHVS, CDR2 FQNEAQ, per germline. V was shortened by 0 bases and J by 4 bases, with 10 bases between the two germline ends. The CDR3 loop spans 15 amino acids. DNA of the CDR3: TGTGCCAGCAGCTTAGCAACAGGTGCTTACAATGAGCAGTTCTTC. This sequence encodes CASSLATGAYNEQFF.

This clonotype was recorded a few times. The chain joins TRBV4-2 to TRBJ2-3, with 12 positions matching TRBD2. V was pared by 7 bases and J by 4 bases, with 6 bases of the junction left unmatched. The germline V gene encodes CDR1 LGHNA and CDR2 YNFKEQ. This CDR3 region has 15 residues. CDR3 DNA sequence: TGTGCCAGCACCTCTAGCGGGGGGGCTCCAGATACGCAGTATTTT. Translated, it gives CASTSSGGAPDTQYF.

V usage is TRBV7-6 and J usage is TRBJ2-2; 7 bases match TRBD2. Germline V CDR1 and CDR2: SGHVS, FNYEAQ. The CDR3 sequence is 14 residues long. The trim removed 1 base at V and 7 bases at J, leaving 3 bases unmatched. In DNA, the CDR3 is TGTGCCAGCAGCTTAGGGACTAGTGTCGGGGAGCTGTTTTTT. It encodes CASSLGTSVGELFF.

This clonotype was detected a few times. The rearrangement joins TRBV7-2 to TRBJ2-5; no definite D call. V lost 0 bases and J 2 bases, leaving 13 bases between the germline ends. CDR3 length: 16 residues. Germline lookup yields CDR1 SGHTA and CDR2 FQGNSA. In DNA, the CDR3 is TGTGCCAGCAGCTTAGCGGGCTGGCTCCTTCAAGAGACCCAGTACTTC. Translating it yields CASSLAGWLLQETQYF.

This clonotype was seen many times. The rearrangement uses TRBV7-8 and TRBJ2-3; D might be TRBD1 (5 bases). The length of the CDR3 is 15 residues. The germline gives CDR1 SGHVS, CDR2 FQNEAQ. The ends were cut back, 5 bases at V and 6 bases at J, with 18 bases in the middle. This chain's CDR3 is CASSQTQAPEDTQYF. The CDR3 DNA follows: TGTGCCAGCAGCCAAACACAGGCTCCTGAGGATACGCAGTATTTT.

V is TRBV5-1 and J is TRBJ2-5; weak D call: TRBD1 (5 bases). The CDR3 spans 15 residues. Trimming removed 6 bases from V and 2 bases from J, with 17 bases in between. CDR1 and CDR2 from the germline V gene are SGHRS and YFSETQ. CDR3 sequence reads: CASTSLRDYQETQYF. Here the CDR3 DNA reads TGCGCCAGCACCAGCCTCAGGGATTATCAAGAGACCCAGTACTTC.

This clonotype was picked up many times. This CDR3 is CASSGQGPTEAFF. As DNA, the CDR3 is TGTGCCAGCAGCGGACAGGGGCCCACTGAAGCTTTCTTT. V and J are TRBV12-3 or TRBV12-4 and TRBJ1-1; 9 nucleotides line up with TRBD1. This CDR3 has 13 amino acids. V lost 6 bases to trimming and J lost 4 bases; unmatched junction nucleotides: 3.

The chain combines TRBV29-1 with TRBJ2-1; TRBD2 matches 8 bases. J lost 8 bases, V lost 3 bases, and 6 bases had no gene match. Germline CDR1 and CDR2: SQVTM and ANQGSEA. This CDR3 region has 13 residues. CDR3: CSVDSGSADEQFF. For the CDR3, the DNA is TGCAGCGTTGACAGCGGGAGTGCCGATGAGCAGTTCTTC.

This clonotype was observed many times. DNA for the CDR3: TGCGCCAGCAGCCCAGGGACAGCCACTGAAGCTTTCTTT. Translation: CASSPGTATEAFF. J is TRBJ1-1 and V is TRBV4-1; 7 positions match TRBD1. Germline CDR1 MGHRA, CDR2 YSYEKL. The V gene end was trimmed by 4 bases and the J gene end by 4 bases; junction bases not matched to a gene: 3. CDR3 size: 13 residues.

This clonotype was counted at least ten times. The genes are TRBV2 and TRBJ2-7; 13 nucleotides agree with TRBD2. Germline CDR1 reads SNHLY; CDR2 reads FYNNEI. The trim removed 7 bases at V and 3 bases at J, leaving 6 bases unmatched. The CDR3 has 15 amino acids. In DNA, the CDR3 is TGTGCCAGCACTAACCGGACTAGCGGGGGCTACGAGCAGTACTTC. Translated, it gives CASTNRTSGGYEQYF.

This clonotype was seen repeatedly, ten times or more. The rearrangement uses TRBV12-3 or TRBV12-4 and TRBJ2-1; possible D gene TRBD1, 6 bases. The CDR3 has 14 residues. V lost 2 bases, J lost 4 bases, and 9 bases lay in between. This CDR3 reads CASSLQGSYNEQFF. In nucleotides, the CDR3 is TGTGCCAGCAGTTTACAGGGGTCATACAATGAGCAGTTCTTC.